This TCR beta chain is from a study of ipilimumab plus nivolumab after autologous stem cell transplantation. Study details: Myeloma cases were transplant-naive high-risk or relapsed within 3 years post first autologous transplant. The study, taken as a whole, reports: TCR repertoire, Treg phenotype and gut microbiota reportedly support more study of this approach.

As concerns this clone: Its matching antigen is unknown.

Starting 14 to 28 days after autologous transplant, ipilimumab 1 mg/kg was given. Measured with immunoSEQ multiplex PCR; TCRdb has only the in-frame clones, and not every one. The sample contains about 9,400 clones, roughly 71% of which appear only once. The TCR comes from a female donor with multiple myeloma. This material consisted of PBMCs, taken in a trial of ipilimumab plus nivolumab as post-transplant consolidation.

The CDR3 loop is CSVVRDSTEAFF. In DNA form, the CDR3 reads TGCAGCGTTGTCCGGGACAGCACTGAAGCTTTCTTT. V usage is TRBV29-1 and J usage is TRBJ1-1, with 7 bases fitting TRBD1. V was pared by 4 bases and J by 4 bases, with 3 bases of the junction left unmatched. CDR3 size: 12 residues. Per the germline V gene, CDR1 is SQVTM and CDR2 is ANQGSEA.